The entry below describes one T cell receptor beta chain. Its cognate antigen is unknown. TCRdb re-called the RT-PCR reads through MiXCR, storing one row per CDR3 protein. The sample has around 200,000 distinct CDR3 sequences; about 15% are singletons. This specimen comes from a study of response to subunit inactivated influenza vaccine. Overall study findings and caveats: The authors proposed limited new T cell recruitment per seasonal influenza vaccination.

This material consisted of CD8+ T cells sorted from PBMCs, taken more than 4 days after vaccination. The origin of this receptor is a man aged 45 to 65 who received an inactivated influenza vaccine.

CDR3 in amino acids: CASSLGGRGGYNEQFF. CDR3 in DNA: TGCGCCAGCAGCTTGGGGGGGAGGGGCGGTTACAATGAGCAGTTCTTC. The chain recombines TRBV5-1 with TRBJ2-1, with TRBD2 matching 7 bases. The CDR3 is made up of 16 amino acids. CDR1 is SGHRS, CDR2 YFSETQ, per germline. J gave up 4 bases and V 0 bases, and 7 bases lay outside the gene matches.